The next 19 T cell receptor beta chains were all read from a single sample in a study of post-analysis software for immune sequencing data. Whole-study findings and limits: Five or six TRBV segments appeared more often in patients than in controls, and TRBV5-6, TRBV5-1 and TRBV20-1 were among these.

Incorporated into the TCR beta cDNA libraries were unique molecular identifiers, which served to reduce PCR and sequencing biases. Using its own MiXCR run on the PCR reads, TCRdb lists one record per CDR3 protein. Among about half a million distinct CDR3 sequences listed, less than 40% were seen once. The antigens these receptors bind are not known. Sequenced material: blood. Receptor source: a girl aged 2 to 17 with multiple sclerosis.

The V and J genes are TRBV2 and TRBJ2-5; TRBD1 or TRBD2 may be the D gene (5 bases each). The CDR3 sequence is 15 residues long. Trimming stripped 1 base from V and 5 bases from J, with 14 bases between. Germline CDR1 SNHLY, CDR2 FYNNEI. CDR3: CASSEGGPGRETQYF. For the CDR3, the DNA is TGTGCCAGCAGTGAAGGAGGGCCGGGACGCGAGACCCAGTACTTC.

The chain couples TRBV7-3 to TRBJ2-3, with 11 nucleotides matching TRBD2. Germline V gives CDR1 SGHTA, CDR2 FQGTGA. This CDR3 spans 16 amino acids. The V segment lost 5 bases and the J segment 5 bases; nucleotides outside the gene matches: 9. The CDR3 reads CASSVISGGVRDTQYF. The CDR3 DNA is TGTGCCAGCAGCGTCATTAGCGGGGGGGTTAGAGATACGCAGTATTTT.

This clonotype was seen a handful of times. V is TRBV9 and J is TRBJ2-3, with 8 bases fitting TRBD2. The CDR3 is made up of 13 amino acids. V shed 7 bases, J shed 6 bases, and the junction held 7 bases outside the gene matches. Germline loops: CDR1 SGDLS, CDR2 YYNGEE. The CDR3 is CASGRGGEDTQYF. As DNA, the CDR3 is TGTGCCAGCGGTCGGGGGGGTGAGGATACGCAGTATTTT.

The chain carries TRBV7-9 and TRBJ1-2, with no clear D. Per the germline V gene, CDR1 is SEHNR and CDR2 is FQNEAQ (reference sequence). The CDR3 contains 14 residues. Trimming removed 5 bases at V and 4 bases at J, with 14 bases between. The CDR3 nucleotides read TGTGCCAGCAGCCCCCGGACCGGGGTCTATGGCTACACCTTC. Translating gives CASSPRTGVYGYTF.

The chain links TRBV3-1 to TRBJ1-1; D is unresolved. Trimming cost V 4 bases and J 8 bases, with 17 bases left between them. The V gene's germline CDR1 is LGHDT and CDR2 YNNKEL (reference sequence). The CDR3 length is 14 residues. The CDR3 DNA reads TGTGCCAGCAGCCCACCCGCCGGGGTTTCGGAAGCTTTCTTT. This encodes CASSPPAGVSEAFF. Drawing the rest from reference TRBV3-1 and TRBJ1-1, the complete variable domain is DTAVSQTPKYLVTQMGNDKSIKCEQNLGHDTMYWYKQDSKKFLKIMFSYNNKELIINETVPNRFSPKSPDKAHLNLHINSLELGDSAVYFCASSPPAGVSEAFFGQGTRLTVV.

This clonotype was seen more than once but under ten times. The V call is TRBV5-5, the J call TRBJ1-2; D gene uncertain. Germline assignment: CDR1 SGHKS and CDR2 YYEKEE (reference sequence). Deletions cut 0 bases from V and 8 bases from J, with 14 bases between. The CDR3 has 14 residues. The CDR3 DNA follows: TGTGCCAGCAGCTTGGACTTAGGTTTGGGGGGCTACACCTTC. Protein product: CASSLDLGLGGYTF. The entire variable domain, with the rest obtained from reference TRBV5-5 and TRBJ1-2, is as follows: DAGVTQSPTHLIKTRGQQVTLRCSPISGHKSVSWYQQVLGQGPQFIFQYYEKEERGRGNFPDRFSARQFPNYSSELNVNALLLGDSALYLCASSLDLGLGGYTFGSGTRLTVV.

This clonotype was seen a handful of times. V is TRBV20-1 and J is TRBJ2-5, with 8 bases aligning to TRBD1. This CDR3 region has 11 residues. With V trimmed by 5 bases and J by 10 bases, 6 bases remained unmatched. CDR1 and CDR2 (germline): DFQATT, SNEGSKA (reference sequence). The CDR3 sequence: CSAPGTGDQYF. CDR3 in DNA: TGCAGTGCTCCCGGGACAGGCGACCAGTACTTC.

The rearrangement links TRBV12-3 or TRBV12-4 to TRBJ2-1; possibly TRBD1 for D (6 bases). This CDR3 spans 15 amino acids. Deletions cut 5 bases from V and 0 bases from J, with 11 bases between. The CDR3 spells CASSPQGSSYNEQFF. CDR3 in DNA: TGTGCCAGCAGTCCACAGGGAAGCTCCTACAATGAGCAGTTCTTC.

This chain links TRBV6-5 with TRBJ1-6; D might be TRBD1 (6 bases). The ends were cut back, 0 bases at V and 9 bases at J, with 15 bases in the middle. CDR3 length equals 16 residues. The germline gives CDR1 MNHEY, CDR2 SVGAGI. The CDR3 loop is CASSYSGAGVVSPLHF. The DNA for the CDR3 is TGTGCCAGCAGTTACTCGGGAGCAGGGGTCGTTTCACCCCTCCACTTT.

Written as DNA, the CDR3 is TGTGCCAGCAGCGTAGCCGGGACTAGCGGGGGGCCCCGCTCCTACAATGAGCAGTTCTTC. It codes for CASSVAGTSGGPRSYNEQFF. V usage is TRBV9 and J usage is TRBJ2-1; 15 bases map to TRBD2. Unmatched junction bases numbered 7, after V lost 0 bases and J lost 0 bases. Germline CDR1 SGDLS, CDR2 YYNGEE. CDR3 size: 20 residues.

V usage is TRBV6-5 and J usage is TRBJ1-6, with TRBD1 identical over 8 bases. V was clipped by 5 bases and J by 10 bases; unmatched bases: 10. The germline CDR1 and CDR2 sequences are MNHEY and SVGAGI. The CDR3 is made up of 15 amino acids. CDR3: CASSPTQGARSPLHF. CDR3 nucleotides: TGTGCCAGCAGTCCCACCCAGGGGGCCCGGTCACCCCTCCACTTT.

This clonotype has just a few counts. The rearrangement uses TRBV11-2 and TRBJ2-3; 7 bases are a match to TRBD2. Germline V gene lookup returns CDR1 SGHAT and CDR2 FQNNGV. V lost 2 bases, J lost 1 base, and 3 bases stayed unmatched. This CDR3 has 15 amino acids. The CDR3, as DNA: TGTGCCAGCAGCTTACAGCGGGGCCGCACAGATACGCAGTATTTT. Amino acids: CASSLQRGRTDTQYF.

The genes are TRBV27 and TRBJ1-1, with 8 bases aligning to TRBD1. CDR1 and CDR2 (germline): MNHEY, SMNVEV (reference sequence). The CDR3 is 13 residues long. V gave up 4 bases and J gave up 4 bases; unmatched junction bases: 2. DNA of the CDR3: TGTGCCAGCAGTTACGACAGGGGCACTGAAGCTTTCTTT. As protein: CASSYDRGTEAFF.

This chain connects TRBV19 to TRBJ1-1; D is undetermined. V was cut by 3 bases and J by 0 bases, with 17 bases left in between. The CDR3 has 17 amino acids. CDR1 is LNHDA, CDR2 SQIVND, per germline (reference sequence). CDR3 sequence: CASSMLGSRRMNTEAFF. The CDR3, as DNA: TGTGCCAGTAGTATGTTAGGATCGAGACGCATGAACACTGAAGCTTTCTTT.

The chain carries TRBV12-3 or TRBV12-4 and TRBJ2-1; 9 bases line up with TRBD2. The CDR3 covers 17 residues. V shed 6 bases and J 6 bases; nucleotides not matched to a gene: 15. The DNA for the CDR3 is TGTGCCAGCAGCGCTCCCGCCCCCCTAGCGGGGTCCAATGAGCAGTTCTTC. Translated: CASSAPAPLAGSNEQFF.

This clonotype was recorded a few times. The chain is built from TRBV2 and TRBJ1-2; D ambiguous. Germline values: CDR1 SNHLY, CDR2 FYNNEI. The V end was cut by 5 bases, the J end by 2 bases, with 9 bases between. CDR3 length equals 13 residues. The CDR3 reads CASSWNLNYGYTF. The CDR3 DNA reads as TGTGCCAGCAGTTGGAACCTCAACTATGGCTACACCTTC.

This clonotype appeared a few times. The chain employs TRBV11-2 and TRBJ2-7; 7 bases match TRBD1. Germline V gene sequence: CDR1 SGHAT, CDR2 FQNNGV. CDR3 length: 15 amino acids. Trimming cost V 1 base and J 2 bases; bases outside gene matches: 5. CDR3 bases: TGTGCCAGCAGCTTAGCTCAGGGGGTCACCTACGAGCAGTACTTC. It translates to CASSLAQGVTYEQYF.

J is TRBJ2-1 and V is TRBV29-1, with a possible D match to TRBD1 (7 bases). Germline V gives CDR1 SQVTM, CDR2 ANQGSEA. The V end lost 0 bases, the J end lost 13 bases, and 16 bases lay between the germline ends. This CDR3 is built from 13 residues. The CDR3 region has the DNA TGCAGCGTTGAAGATCAGGGGGGAGAGACCCAGTTCTTC. It yields the protein CSVEDQGGETQFF.

This clonotype appeared a few times. The chain combines TRBV6-5 with TRBJ2-3; TRBD1 agrees at 11 bases. V gave up 2 bases and J gave up 6 bases; unmatched junction bases: 16. Germline CDR1 is MNHEY and CDR2 is SVGAGI. There are 19 residues in the CDR3. This CDR3 reads CASSYEMTGTGGVADTQYF. In DNA form, the CDR3 reads TGTGCCAGCAGTTACGAGATGACAGGGACAGGGGGGGTCGCGGATACGCAGTATTTT.